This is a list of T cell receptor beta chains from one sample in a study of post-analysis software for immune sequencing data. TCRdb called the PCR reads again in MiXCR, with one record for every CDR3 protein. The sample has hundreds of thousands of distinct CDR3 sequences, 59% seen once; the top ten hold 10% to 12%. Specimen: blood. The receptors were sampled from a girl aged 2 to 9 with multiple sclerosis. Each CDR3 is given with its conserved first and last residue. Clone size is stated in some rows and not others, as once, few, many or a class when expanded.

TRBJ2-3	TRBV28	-	CASSFPAGDTDTQYF
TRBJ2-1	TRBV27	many	CASSLTPPLSGYNEQFF
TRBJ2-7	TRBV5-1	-	CASSSSRDKNEQYF
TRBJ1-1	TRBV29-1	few	CSVSGTGYTEAFF
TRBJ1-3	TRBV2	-	CASSARGGNTIYF
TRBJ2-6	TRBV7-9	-	CASSFGTPGPGANVLTF
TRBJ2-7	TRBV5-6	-	CASSLKFRGLDEQYF
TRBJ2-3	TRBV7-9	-	CASSPSWSTDTQYF
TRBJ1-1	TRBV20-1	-	CSARAASTMGPEAFF
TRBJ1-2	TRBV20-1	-	CSARDPTGWYGYTF
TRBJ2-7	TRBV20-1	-	CSAIHLTSSEQYF
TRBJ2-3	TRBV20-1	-	CSARSSGGPQDTQYF
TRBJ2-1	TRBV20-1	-	CSASWQGFEQFF
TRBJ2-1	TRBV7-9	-	CASSQGQGFYNEQFF
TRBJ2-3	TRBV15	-	CATSGRDRGEDTQYF